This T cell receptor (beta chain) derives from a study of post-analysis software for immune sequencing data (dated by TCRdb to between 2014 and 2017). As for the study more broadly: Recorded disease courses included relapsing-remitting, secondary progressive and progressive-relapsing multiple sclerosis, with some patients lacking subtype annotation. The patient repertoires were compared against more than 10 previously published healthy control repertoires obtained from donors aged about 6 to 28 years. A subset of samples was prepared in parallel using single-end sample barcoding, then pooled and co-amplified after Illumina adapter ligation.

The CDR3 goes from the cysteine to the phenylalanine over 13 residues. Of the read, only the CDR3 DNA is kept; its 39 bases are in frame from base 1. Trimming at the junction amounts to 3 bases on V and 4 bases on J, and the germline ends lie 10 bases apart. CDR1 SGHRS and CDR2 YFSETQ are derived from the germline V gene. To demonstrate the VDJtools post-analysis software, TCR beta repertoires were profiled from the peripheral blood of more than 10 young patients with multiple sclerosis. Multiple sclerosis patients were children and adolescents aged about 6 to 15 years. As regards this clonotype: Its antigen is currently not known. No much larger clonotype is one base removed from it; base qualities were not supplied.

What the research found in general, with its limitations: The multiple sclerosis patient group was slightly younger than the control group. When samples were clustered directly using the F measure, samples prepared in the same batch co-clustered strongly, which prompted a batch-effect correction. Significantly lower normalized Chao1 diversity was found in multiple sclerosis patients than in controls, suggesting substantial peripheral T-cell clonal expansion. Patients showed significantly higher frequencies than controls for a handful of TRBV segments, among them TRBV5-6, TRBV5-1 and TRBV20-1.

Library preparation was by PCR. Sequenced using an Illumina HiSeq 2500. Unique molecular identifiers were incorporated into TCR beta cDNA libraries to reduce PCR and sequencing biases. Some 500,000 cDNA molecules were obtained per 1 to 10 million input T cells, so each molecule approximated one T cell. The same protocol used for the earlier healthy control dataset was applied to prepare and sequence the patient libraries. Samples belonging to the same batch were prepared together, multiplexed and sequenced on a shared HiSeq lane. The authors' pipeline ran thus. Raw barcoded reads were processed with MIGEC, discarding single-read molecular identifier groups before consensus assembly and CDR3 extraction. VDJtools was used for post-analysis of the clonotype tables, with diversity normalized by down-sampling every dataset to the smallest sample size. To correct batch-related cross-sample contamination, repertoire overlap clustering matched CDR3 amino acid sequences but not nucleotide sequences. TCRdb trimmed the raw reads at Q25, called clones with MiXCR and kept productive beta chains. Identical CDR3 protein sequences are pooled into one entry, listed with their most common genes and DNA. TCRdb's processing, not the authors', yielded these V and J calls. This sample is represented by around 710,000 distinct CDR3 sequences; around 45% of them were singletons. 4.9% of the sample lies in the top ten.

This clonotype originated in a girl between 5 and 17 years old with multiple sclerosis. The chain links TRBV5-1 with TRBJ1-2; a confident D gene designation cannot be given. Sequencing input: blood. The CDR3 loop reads CASSSDGAYGYTF. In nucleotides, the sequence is TGCGCCAGCAGCTCGGACGGAGCCTATGGCTACACCTTC. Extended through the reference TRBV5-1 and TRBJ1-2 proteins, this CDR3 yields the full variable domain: KAGVTQTPRYLIKTRGQQVTLSCSPISGHRSVSWYQQTPGQGLQFLFEYFSETQRNKGNFPGRFSGRQFSNSRSEMNVSTLELGDSALYLCASSSDGAYGYTFGSGTRLTVV.